This entry is about one T cell receptor (beta chain). A sample-barcoded 5' primer and a J-beta primer mix were used in a second PCR of about 7 to 12 cycles. One entry per CDR3 protein results from TCRdb running MiXCR on the 5' RACE reads. Of around 1,000,000 distinct CDR3 sequences in the sample, 20% to 25% were seen once. Trimming stripped 8 bases from V and 9 bases from J, with 14 bases between. The CDR3 loop spans 12 amino acids. Germline V gene sequence: CDR1 SNHLY, CDR2 FYNNEI. The source of the sample is a study of blood T cells in healthy people across ages. Samples had at least 6.5 million PBMCs isolated from them. These records were also assigned to another study, of T cells of mothers and their children. This second study says: Healthy Caucasian mothers, three in number, and their six children were the donors.

This receptor was identified in a girl aged 2 to 10 in good health. What was sequenced was blood. This sequence joins TRBV2 and TRBJ1-5, with a weak D call TRBD1 (5 bases). CDR3 protein: CASGGSLGPQHF. The DNA of the CDR3 is TGTGCCAGCGGGGGGAGCCTTGGGCCCCAGCATTTT.